This T cell receptor beta chain was obtained from a study of control samples from healthy donors and cancer patients. Germline CDR1 and CDR2: MNHEY and SVGAGI. The CDR3 extends over 14 amino acids. V lost 8 bases, J lost 3 bases, and 5 bases stayed unmatched. Data came from immunoSEQ multiplex PCR; TCRdb stores just in-frame clones and leaves some out. The sample contains 90,000 to 120,000 clones, about 80% of which appear only once. The sequence was obtained from a man aged 18 to 30 in good health. This rearrangement joins TRBV6-5 to TRBJ2-1; the match to TRBD1 covers 9 bases. The specimen sequenced was blood. The CDR3 reads CASGDRGSYNEQFF. The CDR3, as DNA: TGTGCCAGCGGAGACAGGGGGAGCTACAATGAGCAGTTCTTC.